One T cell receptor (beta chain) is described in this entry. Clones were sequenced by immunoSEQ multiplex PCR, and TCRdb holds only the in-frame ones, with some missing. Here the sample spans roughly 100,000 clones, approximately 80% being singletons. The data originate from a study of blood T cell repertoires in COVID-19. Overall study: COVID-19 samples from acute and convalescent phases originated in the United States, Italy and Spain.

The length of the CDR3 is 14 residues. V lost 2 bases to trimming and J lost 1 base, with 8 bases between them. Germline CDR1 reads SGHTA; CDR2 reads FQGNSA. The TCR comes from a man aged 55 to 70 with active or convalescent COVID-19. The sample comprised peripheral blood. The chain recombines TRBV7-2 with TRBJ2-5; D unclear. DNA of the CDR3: TGTGCCAGCAGCTTAACACAGCTCCAAGAGACCCAGTACTTC. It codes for CASSLTQLQETQYF. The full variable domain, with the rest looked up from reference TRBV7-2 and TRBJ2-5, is GAGVSQSPSNKVTEKGKDVELRCDPISGHTALYWYRQSLGQGLEFLIYFQGNSAPDKSGLPSDRFSAERTGGSVSTLTIQRTQQEDSAVYLCASSLTQLQETQYFGPGTRLLVL.